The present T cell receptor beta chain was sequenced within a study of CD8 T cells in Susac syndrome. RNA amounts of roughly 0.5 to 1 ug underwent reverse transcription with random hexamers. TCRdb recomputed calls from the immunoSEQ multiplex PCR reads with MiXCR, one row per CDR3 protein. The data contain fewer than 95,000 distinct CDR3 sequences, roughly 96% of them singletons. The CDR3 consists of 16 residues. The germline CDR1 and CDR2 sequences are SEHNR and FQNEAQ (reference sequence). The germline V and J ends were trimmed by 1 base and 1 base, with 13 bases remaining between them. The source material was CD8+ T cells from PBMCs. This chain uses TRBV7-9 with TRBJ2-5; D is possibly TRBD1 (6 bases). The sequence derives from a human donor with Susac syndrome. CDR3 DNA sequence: TGTGCCAGCAGCTTAGGCGAAGGGGGAACCCAAGAGACCCAGTACTTC. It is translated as CASSLGEGGTQETQYF.